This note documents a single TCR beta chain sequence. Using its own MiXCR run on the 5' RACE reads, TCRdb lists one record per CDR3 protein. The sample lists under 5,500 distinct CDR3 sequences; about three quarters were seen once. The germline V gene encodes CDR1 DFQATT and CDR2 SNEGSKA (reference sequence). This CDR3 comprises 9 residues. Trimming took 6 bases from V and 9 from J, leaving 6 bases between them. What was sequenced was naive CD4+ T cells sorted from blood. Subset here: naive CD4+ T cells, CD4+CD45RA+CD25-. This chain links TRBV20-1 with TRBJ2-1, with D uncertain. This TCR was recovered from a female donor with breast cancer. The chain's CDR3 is CSASIEQFF. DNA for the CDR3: TGCAGTGCCTCGATTGAGCAGTTCTTC.